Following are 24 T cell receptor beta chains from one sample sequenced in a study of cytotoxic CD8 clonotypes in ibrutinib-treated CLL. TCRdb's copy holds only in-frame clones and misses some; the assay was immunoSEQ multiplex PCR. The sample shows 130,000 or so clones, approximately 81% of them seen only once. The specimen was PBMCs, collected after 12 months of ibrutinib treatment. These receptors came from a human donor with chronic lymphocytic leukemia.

The DNA for the CDR3 is TGTGCCAGCAGCTTGGCGGGCTCAGATACGCAGTATTTT. Residues: CASSLAGSDTQYF. The rearrangement joins TRBV5-6 to TRBJ2-3; D is uncertain. Per the germline V gene, CDR1 is SGHDT and CDR2 is YYEEEE. The V and J ends lost 0 bases and 4 bases respectively, with 6 bases between them. The CDR3 consists of 13 residues.

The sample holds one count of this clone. The CDR3 spells CASSLDAGRGYNEQFF. CDR3 DNA sequence: TGTGCCAGCAGCTTAGATGCCGGGAGGGGCTACAATGAGCAGTTCTTC. J is TRBJ2-1 and V is TRBV11-3, with 8 bases fitting TRBD2. The V and J ends lost 0 bases and 3 bases, in that order; junction bases with no gene match: 4. CDR1 is SGHNT, CDR2 YENEEA, per germline. CDR3 length equals 16 residues.

CDR3 coding DNA: TGTGCCAGCAGCCCATCGATGGATGGCTACACCTTC. Its translation: CASSPSMDGYTF. The chain uses TRBV7-9 and TRBJ1-2; D not resolved. Germline V gene lookup returns CDR1 SEHNR and CDR2 FQNEAQ (reference sequence). The V end lost 5 bases, the J end lost 6 bases, and 10 bases lay between the germline ends. This CDR3 has 12 amino acids. Full variable domain (missing parts from reference TRBV7-9 and TRBJ1-2): DTGVSQNPRHKITKRGQNVTFRCDPISEHNRLYWYRQTLGQGPEFLTYFQNEAQLEKSRLLSDRFSAERPKGSFSTLEIQRTEQGDSAMYLCASSPSMDGYTFGSGTRLTVV.

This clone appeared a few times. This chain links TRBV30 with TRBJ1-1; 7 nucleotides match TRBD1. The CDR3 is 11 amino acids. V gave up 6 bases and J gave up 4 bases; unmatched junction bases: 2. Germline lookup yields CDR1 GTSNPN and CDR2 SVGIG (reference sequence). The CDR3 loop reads CACSGGTEAFF. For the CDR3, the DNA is TGTGCCTGTTCAGGGGGCACTGAAGCTTTCTTT.

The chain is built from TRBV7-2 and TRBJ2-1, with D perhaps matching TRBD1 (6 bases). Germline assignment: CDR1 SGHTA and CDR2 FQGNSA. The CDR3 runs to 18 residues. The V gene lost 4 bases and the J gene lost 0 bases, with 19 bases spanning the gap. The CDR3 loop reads CASSSTPFQGSSYNEQFF. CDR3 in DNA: TGTGCCAGCAGCTCCACCCCTTTTCAGGGGAGCTCCTACAATGAGCAGTTCTTC. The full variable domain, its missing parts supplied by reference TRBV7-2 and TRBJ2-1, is GAGVSQSPSNKVTEKGKDVELRCDPISGHTALYWYRQSLGQGLEFLIYFQGNSAPDKSGLPSDRFSAERTGGSVSTLTIQRTQQEDSAVYLCASSSTPFQGSSYNEQFFGPGTRLTVL.

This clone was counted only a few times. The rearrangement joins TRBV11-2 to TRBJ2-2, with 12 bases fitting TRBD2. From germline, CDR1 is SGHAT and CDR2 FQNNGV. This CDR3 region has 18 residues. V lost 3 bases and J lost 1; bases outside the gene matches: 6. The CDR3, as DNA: TGTGCCAGCAGCTTTCTAGCGGGAGGGCCGAAGAACACCGGGGAGCTGTTTTTT. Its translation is CASSFLAGGPKNTGELFF.

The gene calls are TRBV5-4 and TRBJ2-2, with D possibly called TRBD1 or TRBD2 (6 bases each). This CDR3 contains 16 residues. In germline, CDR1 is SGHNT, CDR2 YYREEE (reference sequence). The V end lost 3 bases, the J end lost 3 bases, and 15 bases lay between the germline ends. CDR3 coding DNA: TGTGCCAGCAGCTGGGGGGCTAGCGCCGACACCGGGGAGCTGTTTTTT. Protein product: CASSWGASADTGELFF.

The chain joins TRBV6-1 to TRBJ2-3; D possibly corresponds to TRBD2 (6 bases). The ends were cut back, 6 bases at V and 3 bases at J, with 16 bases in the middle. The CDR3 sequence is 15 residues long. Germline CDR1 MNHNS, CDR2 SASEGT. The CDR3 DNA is TGTGCCAGCAGGCAGAGAAGACTAGAGACAGATACGCAGTATTTT. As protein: CASRQRRLETDTQYF.

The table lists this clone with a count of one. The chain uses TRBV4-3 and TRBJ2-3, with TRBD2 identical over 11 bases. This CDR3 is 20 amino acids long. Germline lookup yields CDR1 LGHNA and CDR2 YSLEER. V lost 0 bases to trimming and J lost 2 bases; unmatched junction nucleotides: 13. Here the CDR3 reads CASSQDPSSYSGRDTDTQYF. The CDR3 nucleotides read TGCGCCAGCAGCCAAGACCCCAGCAGTTATAGCGGGAGGGACACAGATACGCAGTATTTT.

The CDR3 DNA follows: TGTGCCAGCAGCTTAACGGAGAACACTGAAGCTTTCTTT. Translated: CASSLTENTEAFF. This chain uses TRBV11-2 with TRBJ1-1, with D unresolved. Trimming took 2 bases from V and 1 from J, leaving 5 bases between them. The CDR3 is 13 residues long. Germline V gene lookup returns CDR1 SGHAT and CDR2 FQNNGV.

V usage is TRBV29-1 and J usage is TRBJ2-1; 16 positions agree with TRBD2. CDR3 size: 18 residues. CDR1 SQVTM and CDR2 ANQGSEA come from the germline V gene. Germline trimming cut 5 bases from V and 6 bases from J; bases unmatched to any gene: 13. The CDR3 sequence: CSVHGGLAGGMISNEQFF. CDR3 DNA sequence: TGCAGCGTTCATGGGGGACTAGCGGGAGGGATGATCAGCAATGAGCAGTTCTTC.

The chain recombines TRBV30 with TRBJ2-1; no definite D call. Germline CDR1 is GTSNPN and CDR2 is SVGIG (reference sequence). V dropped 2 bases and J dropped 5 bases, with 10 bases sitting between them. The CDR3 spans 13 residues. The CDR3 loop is CAWSTLLDNEQFF. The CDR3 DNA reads TGTGCCTGGAGTACCCTTCTAGACAATGAGCAGTTCTTC.

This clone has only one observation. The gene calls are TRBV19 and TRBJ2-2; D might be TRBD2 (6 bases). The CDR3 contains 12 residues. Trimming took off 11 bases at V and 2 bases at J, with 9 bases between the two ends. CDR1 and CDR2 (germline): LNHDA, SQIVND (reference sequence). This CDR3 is CAGGTNTGELFF. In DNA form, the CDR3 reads TGTGCCGGCGGGACTAACACCGGGGAGCTGTTTTTT.

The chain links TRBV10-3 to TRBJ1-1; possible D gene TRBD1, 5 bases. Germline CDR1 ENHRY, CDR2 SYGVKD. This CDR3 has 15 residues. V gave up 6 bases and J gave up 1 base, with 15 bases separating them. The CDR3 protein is CAIRRSAGENTEAFF. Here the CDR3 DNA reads TGTGCCATCAGGCGATCGGCGGGGGAGAACACTGAAGCTTTCTTT.

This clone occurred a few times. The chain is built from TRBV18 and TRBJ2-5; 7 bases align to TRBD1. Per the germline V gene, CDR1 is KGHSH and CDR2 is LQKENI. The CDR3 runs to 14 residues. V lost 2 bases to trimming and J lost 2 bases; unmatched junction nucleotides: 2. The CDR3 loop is CASSPMGQQETQYF. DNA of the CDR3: TGTGCCAGCTCACCAATGGGACAGCAAGAGACCCAGTACTTC.

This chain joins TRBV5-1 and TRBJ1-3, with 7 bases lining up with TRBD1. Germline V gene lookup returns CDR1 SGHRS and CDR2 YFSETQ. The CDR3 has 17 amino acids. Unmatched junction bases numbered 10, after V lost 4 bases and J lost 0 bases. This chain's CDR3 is CASSLRQGFLSGNTIYF. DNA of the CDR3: TGCGCCAGCAGCCTTCGACAGGGCTTTCTCTCTGGAAACACCATATATTTT.

For the CDR3, the DNA is TGCGCCAGCAGTCAAGCACCCCCCGGACAGTGGGAGGACGAGCAGTACTTC. Protein product: CASSQAPPGQWEDEQYF. The chain joins TRBV23-1 to TRBJ2-7; D may match TRBD1 or TRBD2 (6 bases each). TRBV23-1 is noted as an ORF with a role that remains uncertain. There are 17 residues in the CDR3. Trimming pared 2 bases from V and 5 bases from J, leaving 22 bases between.

The CDR3 loop is CASSLSSGLLRETQYF. CDR3 sequence (DNA): TGTGCCAGCAGTTTATCGAGTGGACTCCTCCGAGAGACCCAGTACTTC. The chain uses TRBV27 and TRBJ2-5; D is perhaps TRBD2 (5 bases). Germline-derived CDR1 and CDR2 are MNHEY and SMNVEV (reference sequence). The V gene lost 0 bases and the J gene lost 4 bases, with 15 bases spanning the gap. This CDR3 is built from 16 residues.

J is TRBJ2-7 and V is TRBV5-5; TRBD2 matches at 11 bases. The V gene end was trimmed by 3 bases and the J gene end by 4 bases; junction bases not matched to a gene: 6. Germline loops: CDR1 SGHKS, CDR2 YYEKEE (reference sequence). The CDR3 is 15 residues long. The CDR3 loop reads CASSSTSGSTYEQYF. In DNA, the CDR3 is TGTGCCAGCAGCTCCACTAGCGGGAGTACGTACGAGCAGTACTTC.

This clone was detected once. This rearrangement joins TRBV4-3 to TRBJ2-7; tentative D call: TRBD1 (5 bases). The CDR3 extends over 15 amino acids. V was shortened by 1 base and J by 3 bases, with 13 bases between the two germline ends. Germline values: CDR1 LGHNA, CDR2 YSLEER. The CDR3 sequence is CASSQGPGHNYEQYF. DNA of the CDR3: TGCGCCAGCAGCCAAGGGCCCGGACACAACTACGAGCAGTACTTC.

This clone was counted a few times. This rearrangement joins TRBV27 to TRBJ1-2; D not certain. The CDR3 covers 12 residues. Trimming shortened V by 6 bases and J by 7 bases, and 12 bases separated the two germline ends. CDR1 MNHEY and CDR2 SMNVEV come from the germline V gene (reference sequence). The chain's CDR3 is CASSDLSGGYTF. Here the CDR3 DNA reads TGTGCCAGCAGCGACCTTTCGGGTGGCTACACCTTC.

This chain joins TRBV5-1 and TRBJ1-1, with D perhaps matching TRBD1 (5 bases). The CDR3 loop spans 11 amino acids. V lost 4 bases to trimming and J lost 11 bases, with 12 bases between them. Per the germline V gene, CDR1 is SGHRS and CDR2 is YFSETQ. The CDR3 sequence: CASSDDSYAFF. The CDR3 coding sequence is TGCGCCAGCAGCGACGACAGTTACGCTTTCTTT.

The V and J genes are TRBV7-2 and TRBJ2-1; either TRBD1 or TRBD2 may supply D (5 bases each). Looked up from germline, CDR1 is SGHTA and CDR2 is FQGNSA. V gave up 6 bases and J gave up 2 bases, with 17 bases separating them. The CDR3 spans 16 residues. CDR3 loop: CASSPPGTPPYNEQFF. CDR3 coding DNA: TGTGCCAGCAGTCCCCCCGGGACGCCGCCCTACAATGAGCAGTTCTTC.

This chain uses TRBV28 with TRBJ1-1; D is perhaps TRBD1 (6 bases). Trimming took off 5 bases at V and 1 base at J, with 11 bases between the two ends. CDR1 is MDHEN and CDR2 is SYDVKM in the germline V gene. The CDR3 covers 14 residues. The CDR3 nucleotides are TGTGCCAGCAGTACCAGGGACAAGAACACTGAAGCTTTCTTT. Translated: CASSTRDKNTEAFF.